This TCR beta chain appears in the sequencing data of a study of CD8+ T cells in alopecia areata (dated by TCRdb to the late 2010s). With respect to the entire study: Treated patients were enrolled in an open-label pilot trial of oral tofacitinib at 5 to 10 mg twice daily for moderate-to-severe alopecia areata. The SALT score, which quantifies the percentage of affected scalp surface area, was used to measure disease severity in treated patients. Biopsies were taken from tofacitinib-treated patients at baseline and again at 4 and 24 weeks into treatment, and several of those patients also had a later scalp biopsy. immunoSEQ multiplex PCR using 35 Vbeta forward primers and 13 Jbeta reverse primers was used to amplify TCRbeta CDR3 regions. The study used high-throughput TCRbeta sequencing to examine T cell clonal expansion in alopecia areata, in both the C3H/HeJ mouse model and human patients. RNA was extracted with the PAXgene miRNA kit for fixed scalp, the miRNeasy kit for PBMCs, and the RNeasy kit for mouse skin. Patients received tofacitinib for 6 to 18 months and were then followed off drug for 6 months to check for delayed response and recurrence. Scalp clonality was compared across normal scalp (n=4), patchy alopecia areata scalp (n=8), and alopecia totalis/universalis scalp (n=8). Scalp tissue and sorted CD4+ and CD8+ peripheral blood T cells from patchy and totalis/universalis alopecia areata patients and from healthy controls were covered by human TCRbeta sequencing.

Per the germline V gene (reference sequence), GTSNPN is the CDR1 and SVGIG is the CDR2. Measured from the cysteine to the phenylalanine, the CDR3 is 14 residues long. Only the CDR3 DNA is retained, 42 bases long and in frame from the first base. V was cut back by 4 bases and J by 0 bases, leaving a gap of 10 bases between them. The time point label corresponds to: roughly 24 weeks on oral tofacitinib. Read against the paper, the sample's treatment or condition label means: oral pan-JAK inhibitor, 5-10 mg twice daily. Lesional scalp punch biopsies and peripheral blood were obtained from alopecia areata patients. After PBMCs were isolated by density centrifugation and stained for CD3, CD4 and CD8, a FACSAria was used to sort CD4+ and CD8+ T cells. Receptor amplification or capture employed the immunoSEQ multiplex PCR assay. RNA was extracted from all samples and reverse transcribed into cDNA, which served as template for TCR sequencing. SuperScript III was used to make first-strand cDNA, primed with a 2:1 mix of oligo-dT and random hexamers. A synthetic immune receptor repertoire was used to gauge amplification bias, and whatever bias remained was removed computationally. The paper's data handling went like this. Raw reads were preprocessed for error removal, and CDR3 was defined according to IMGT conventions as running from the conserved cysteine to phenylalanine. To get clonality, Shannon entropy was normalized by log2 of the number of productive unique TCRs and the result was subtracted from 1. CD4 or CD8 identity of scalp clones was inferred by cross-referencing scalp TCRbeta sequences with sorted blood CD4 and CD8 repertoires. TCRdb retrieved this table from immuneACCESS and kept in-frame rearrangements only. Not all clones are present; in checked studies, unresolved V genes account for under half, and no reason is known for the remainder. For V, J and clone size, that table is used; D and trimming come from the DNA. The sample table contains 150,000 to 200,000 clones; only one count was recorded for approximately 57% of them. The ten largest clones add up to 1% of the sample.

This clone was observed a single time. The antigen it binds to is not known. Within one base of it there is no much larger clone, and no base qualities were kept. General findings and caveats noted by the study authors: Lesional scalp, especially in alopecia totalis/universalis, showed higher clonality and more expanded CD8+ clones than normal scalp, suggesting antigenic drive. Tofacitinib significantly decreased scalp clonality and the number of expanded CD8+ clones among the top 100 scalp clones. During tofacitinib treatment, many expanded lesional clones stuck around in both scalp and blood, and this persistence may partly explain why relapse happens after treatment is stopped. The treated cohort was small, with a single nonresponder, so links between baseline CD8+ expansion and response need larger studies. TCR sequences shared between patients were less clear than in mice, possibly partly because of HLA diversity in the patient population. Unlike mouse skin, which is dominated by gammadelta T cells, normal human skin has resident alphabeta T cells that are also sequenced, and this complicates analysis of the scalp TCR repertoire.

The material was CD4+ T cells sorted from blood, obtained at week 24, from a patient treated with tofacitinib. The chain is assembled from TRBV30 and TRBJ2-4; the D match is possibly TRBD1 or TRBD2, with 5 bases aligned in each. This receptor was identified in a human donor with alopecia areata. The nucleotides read TGTGCCTGGAACCCGGGGCTAGCCAAAAACATTCAGTACTTC. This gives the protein CAWNPGLAKNIQYF. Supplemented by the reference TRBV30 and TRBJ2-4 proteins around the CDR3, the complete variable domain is SQTIHQWPATLVQPVGSPLSLECTVEGTSNPNLYWYRQAAGRGLQLLFYSVGIGQISSEVPQNLSASRPQDRQFILSSKKLLLSDSGFYLCAWNPGLAKNIQYFGAGTRLSVL.